The clone carrying this T cell receptor beta chain came up many times. What it binds is unknown. This sample is drawn from a study of CD8 T cells in ankylosing spondylitis. Library preparation for TCR beta used quantitative 5'-RACE with molecular barcodes. TCRdb redid the calling of the 5' RACE reads with MiXCR, one entry per CDR3 protein. The sample lists approximately 42,000 distinct CDR3 sequences; 11% were seen once. The study's findings and limits: What appeared characteristic of ankylosing spondylitis blood was a TCR beta motif of fewer than ten highly homologous variants. It was reported that disease-linked clones were significantly enriched in matched ankylosing spondylitis synovial fluid.

The CDR3 loop spans 13 amino acids. The V gene's germline CDR1 is DFQATT and CDR2 SNEGSKA (reference sequence). The V and J ends lost 6 bases and 4 bases respectively, with 14 bases between them. The source is a male donor with ankylosing spondylitis or in good health (not recorded which). The material sequenced was blood, either unsorted or a sorted T cell fraction (not recorded which). The chain links TRBV20-1 to TRBJ2-3; D not certain. DNA for the CDR3: TGCAGTGCCCTGGATCTTCCAGCAGATACGCAGTATTTT. This encodes CSALDLPADTQYF.